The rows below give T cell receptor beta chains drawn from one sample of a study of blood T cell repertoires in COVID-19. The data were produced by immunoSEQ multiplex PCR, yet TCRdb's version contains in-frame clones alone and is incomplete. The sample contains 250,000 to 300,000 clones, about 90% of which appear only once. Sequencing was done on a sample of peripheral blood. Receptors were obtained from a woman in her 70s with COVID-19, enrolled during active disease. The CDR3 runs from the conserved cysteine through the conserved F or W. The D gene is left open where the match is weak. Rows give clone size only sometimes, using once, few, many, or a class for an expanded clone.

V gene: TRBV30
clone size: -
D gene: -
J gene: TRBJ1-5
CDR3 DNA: TGTGCCTGGACCCCCGGGAGCAATCAGCCCCAGCATTTT
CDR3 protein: CAWTPGSNQPQHF

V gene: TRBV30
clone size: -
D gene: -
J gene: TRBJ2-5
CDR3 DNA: TGTGCCTGGGGGCCCGGGGAGACCCAGTACTTC
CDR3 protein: CAWGPGETQYF

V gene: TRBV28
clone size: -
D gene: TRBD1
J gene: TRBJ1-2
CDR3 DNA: TGTGCCAGCAGTTTAATCCCCCAGGGGGGCTATGGCTACACCTTC
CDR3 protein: CASSLIPQGGYGYTF

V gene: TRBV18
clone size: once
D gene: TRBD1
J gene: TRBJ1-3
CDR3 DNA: TGTGCCAGCTCACAGGGGGCGCTTGGAAACACCATATATTTT
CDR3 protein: CASSQGALGNTIYF

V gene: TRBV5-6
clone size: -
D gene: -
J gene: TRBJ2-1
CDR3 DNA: TGTGCCAGCAGCCTCTCCAATGAGCAGTTCTTC
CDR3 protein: CASSLSNEQFF

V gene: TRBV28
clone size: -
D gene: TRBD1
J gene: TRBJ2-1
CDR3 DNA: TGTGCCAGCACTACCGACAGGGGGCGGTGGTTCTTC
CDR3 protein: CASTTDRGRWFF

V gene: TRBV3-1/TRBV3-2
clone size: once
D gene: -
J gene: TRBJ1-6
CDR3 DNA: TGTGCCAGCAGCCAAGTATTAAGGGAGGGTTCACCCCTCCACTTT
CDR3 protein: CASSQVLREGSPLHF

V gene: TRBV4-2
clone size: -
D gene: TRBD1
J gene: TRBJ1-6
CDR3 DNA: TGTGCCAGCAGGACATCGACAGGGGAAAATTCACCCCTCCACTTT
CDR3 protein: CASRTSTGENSPLHF

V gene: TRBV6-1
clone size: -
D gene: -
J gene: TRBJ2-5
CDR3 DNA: TGTGCCAGCAGTGAACTGGGGGCGAGTCCAGAGACCCAGTACTTC
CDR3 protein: CASSELGASPETQYF

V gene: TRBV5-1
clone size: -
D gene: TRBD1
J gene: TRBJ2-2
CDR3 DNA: TGCGCCAGCCAAACAGGGGAGCAAGGGGAGCTGTTTTTT
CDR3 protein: CASQTGEQGELFF

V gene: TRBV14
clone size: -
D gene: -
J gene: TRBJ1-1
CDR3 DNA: TGTGCCAGCAGCTGGGGGGTGAACACTGAAGCTTTCTTT
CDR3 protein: CASSWGVNTEAFF

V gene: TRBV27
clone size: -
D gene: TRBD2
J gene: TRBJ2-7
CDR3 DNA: TGTGCCAGCAGCAAACTAGCGGGAGCGGCGTACGAGCAGTACTTC
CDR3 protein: CASSKLAGAAYEQYF

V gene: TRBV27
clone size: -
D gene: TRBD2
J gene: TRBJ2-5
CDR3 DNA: TGTGCCAGCAGCCGTCGACTAGCGGGAGGGGCAGAGACCCAGTACTTC
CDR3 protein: CASSRRLAGGAETQYF

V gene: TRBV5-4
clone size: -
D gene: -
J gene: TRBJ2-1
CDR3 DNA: TGTGCCAGCAGCCGTAAAGGGAGGCCCGAGAATGAGCAGTTCTTC
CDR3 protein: CASSRKGRPENEQFF

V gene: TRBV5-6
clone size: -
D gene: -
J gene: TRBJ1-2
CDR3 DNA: TGTGCCAGCACCCGCGACTATGGCTACACCTTC
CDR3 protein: CASTRDYGYTF

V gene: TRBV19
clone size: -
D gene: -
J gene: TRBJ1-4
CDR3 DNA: TGTGCCAGTAGCCCAGGTTATCAGGGGCGCCTCAATGAAAAACTGTTTTTT
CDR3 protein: CASSPGYQGRLNEKLFF

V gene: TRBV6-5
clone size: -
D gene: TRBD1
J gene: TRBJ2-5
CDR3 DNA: TGTGCCAGCAGTTACAAACAGACAGGGGGAGAGACCCAGTACTTC
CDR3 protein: CASSYKQTGGETQYF

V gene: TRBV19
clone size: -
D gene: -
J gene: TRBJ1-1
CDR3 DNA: TGTGCCAGTAGGGAAGACCCAGGGGCCTTGGAAGCTTTCTTT
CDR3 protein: CASREDPGALEAFF

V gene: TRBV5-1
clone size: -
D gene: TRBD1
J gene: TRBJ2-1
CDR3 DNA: TGCGCCAGCAGAAATGCGGGACAGGGGGGCTACAATGAGCAGTTCTTC
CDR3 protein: CASRNAGQGGYNEQFF

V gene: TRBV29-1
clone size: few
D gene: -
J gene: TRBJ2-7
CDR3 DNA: TGCAGCGTCGGCATCCCCCGCGCAGGAGGGGACGAGCAGTACTTC
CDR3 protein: CSVGIPRAGGDEQYF

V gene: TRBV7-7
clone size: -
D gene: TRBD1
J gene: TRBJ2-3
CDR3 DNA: TGTGCTAGCAGCAAAGGGACAGACTATAGCACAGATACGCAGTATTTT
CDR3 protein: CASSKGTDYSTDTQYF

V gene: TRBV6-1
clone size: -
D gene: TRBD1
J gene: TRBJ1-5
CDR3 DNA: TGTGCCAGCAGTGAATTACTTATGGCAGGGGGTCAGCCCCAGCATTTT
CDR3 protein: CASSELLMAGGQPQHF

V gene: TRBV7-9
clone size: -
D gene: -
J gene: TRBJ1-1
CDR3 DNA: TGTGCCAGCAGCTTACTGGCGAACACTGAAGCTTTCTTT
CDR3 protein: CASSLLANTEAFF

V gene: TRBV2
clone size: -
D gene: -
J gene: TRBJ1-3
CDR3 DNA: TGTGCCAGCAGTGAAGCGCTTCTTCAGGGCTCTGGAAACACCATATATTTT
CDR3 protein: CASSEALLQGSGNTIYF

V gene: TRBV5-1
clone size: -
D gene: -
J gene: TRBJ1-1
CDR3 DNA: TGCGCCAGCAGAAAGGGCTCAGGGGACACTGAAGCTTTCTTT
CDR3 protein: CASRKGSGDTEAFF

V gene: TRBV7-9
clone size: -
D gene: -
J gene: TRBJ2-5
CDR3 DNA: TGTGCCAGCAGCTCCCTCGGGGTAGTTGGTTCGCAAGAGACCCAGTACTTC
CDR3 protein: CASSSLGVVGSQETQYF

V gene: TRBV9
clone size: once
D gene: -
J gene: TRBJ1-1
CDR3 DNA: TGTGCCAGCAGCGTAGGAGGGGGTGGGATCACTGAAGCTTTCTTT
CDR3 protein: CASSVGGGGITEAFF

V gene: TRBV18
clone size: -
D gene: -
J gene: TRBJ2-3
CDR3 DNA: TGTGCCAGCTCGGCTCTTGGCACAGATACGCAGTATTTT
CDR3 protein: CASSALGTDTQYF

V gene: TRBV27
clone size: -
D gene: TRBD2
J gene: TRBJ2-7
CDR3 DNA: TGTGCCAGCAGCCCACTGAGGGGAACTAGCGGGATTCCCCCCTACGAGCAGTACTTC
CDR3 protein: CASSPLRGTSGIPPYEQYF

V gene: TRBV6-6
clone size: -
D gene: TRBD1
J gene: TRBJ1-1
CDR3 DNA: TGTGCCAGCAAGGACAGGGCGAACACTGAAGCTTTCTTT
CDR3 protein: CASKDRANTEAFF

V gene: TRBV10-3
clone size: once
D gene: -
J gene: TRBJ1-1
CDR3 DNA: TGTGCCATCAGCCCCGGGGAGAACACTGAAGCTTTCTTT
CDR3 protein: CAISPGENTEAFF

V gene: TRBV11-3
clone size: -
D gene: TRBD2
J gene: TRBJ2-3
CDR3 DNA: TGTGCCAGCAGCTTATCGCTAGCGGGAGCTGCAGATACGCAGTATTTT
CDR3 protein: CASSLSLAGAADTQYF

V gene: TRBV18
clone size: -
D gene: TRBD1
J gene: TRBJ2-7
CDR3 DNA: TGTGCCAGCTCACCACAGGGGACAGGGGGTTACGAGCAGTACTTC
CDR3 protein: CASSPQGTGGYEQYF

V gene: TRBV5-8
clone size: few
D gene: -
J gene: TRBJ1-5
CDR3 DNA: TGTGCCAGCAGCTTGGGGGGCTTGGAGAGCAATCAGCCCCAGCATTTT
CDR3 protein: CASSLGGLESNQPQHF

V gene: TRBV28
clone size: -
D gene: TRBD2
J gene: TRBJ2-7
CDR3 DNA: TGTGCCAGCAACGCGGGAGGGACCTACGAGCAGTACTTC
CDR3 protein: CASNAGGTYEQYF

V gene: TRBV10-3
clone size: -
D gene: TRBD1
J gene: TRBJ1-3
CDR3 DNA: TGTGCCGGGGGGACAGGGGGCTTTGGAAACACCATATATTTT
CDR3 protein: CAGGTGGFGNTIYF

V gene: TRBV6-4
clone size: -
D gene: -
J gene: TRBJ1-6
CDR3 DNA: TGTGCCAGCAGCGAGGGACACGGTGGCGGTTCACCCCTCCACTTT
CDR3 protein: CASSEGHGGGSPLHF

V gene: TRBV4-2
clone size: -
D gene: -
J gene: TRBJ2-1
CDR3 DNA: TGTGCCAGCAGCCCGCGGGACTCTAGCTCCTACAATGAGCAGTTCTTC
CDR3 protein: CASSPRDSSSYNEQFF

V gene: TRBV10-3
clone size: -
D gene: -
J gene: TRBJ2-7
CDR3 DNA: TGTGCCATCGGGCGACAGGAATACGAGCAGTACTTC
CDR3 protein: CAIGRQEYEQYF

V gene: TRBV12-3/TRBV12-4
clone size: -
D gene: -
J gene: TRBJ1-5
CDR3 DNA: TGTGCCAGCAGCGTCCAGCCCCAGCATTTT
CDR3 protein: CASSVQPQHF

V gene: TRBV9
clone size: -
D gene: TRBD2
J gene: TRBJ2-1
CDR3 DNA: TGTGCCAGCAGCGTAGGCAGGACTAGCGGCGGCTACAATGAGCAGTTCTTC
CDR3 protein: CASSVGRTSGGYNEQFF